The rows below give T cell receptor beta chains drawn from one sample of a study of patients and donors after allogeneic stem cell transplantation. A single record per CDR3 protein comes from TCRdb applying MiXCR to the RT-PCR reads. This sample has 90,000 to 120,000 distinct CDR3 sequences, with approximately 40% found just once. Sequenced material: blood, either unsorted or a sorted T cell fraction (not recorded which). These receptors were taken from a human donor who was either an allogeneic HSCT recipient or a stem cell or donor lymphocyte infusion donor (not recorded which). It is not recorded whose cells these are; they may come from a transplant donor. Both conserved end residues are part of each CDR3. Fields, in order: V gene, clone size, D gene, J gene, CDR3 protein, CDR3 DNA. D genes are given only for firm matches. Only some rows state a clone size, as once, few, many or a class for expanded clones.

TRBV3-1	few	.	TRBJ2-7	CASSQATRGEQYF	TGTGCCAGCAGCCAAGCGACAAGAGGCGAGCAGTACTTC
TRBV20-1	once	.	TRBJ2-1	CSAPGTPADNEQFF	TGCAGTGCCCCCGGGACGCCAGCTGACAATGAGCAGTTCTTC
TRBV4-3	.	TRBD2	TRBJ2-1	CASSRAGLAGNNEQFF	TGCGCCAGCAGCCGGGCGGGACTAGCGGGTAACAATGAGCAGTTCTTC
TRBV7-9	.	.	TRBJ2-4	CASSLAPGGENIQYF	TGTGCCAGCAGCTTAGCCCCCGGGGGCGAAAACATTCAGTACTTC
TRBV24-1	.	.	TRBJ2-6	CATSDFASGANVLTF	TGTGCCACCAGTGATTTTGCCTCTGGGGCCAACGTCCTGACTTTC
TRBV5-1	.	TRBD1	TRBJ2-7	CASSLGQGALYEQYF	TGCGCCAGCAGCCTTGGACAGGGGGCATTGTACGAGCAGTACTTC
TRBV25-1	.	TRBD1	TRBJ2-1	CASSDRGPYNEQFF	TGTGCCAGCAGTGACAGGGGGCCGTACAATGAGCAGTTCTTC
TRBV7-9	.	.	TRBJ1-1	CASSSTGVTEAFF	TGTGCCAGCAGCTCGACGGGGGTCACTGAAGCTTTCTTT
TRBV12-3/TRBV12-4	few	.	TRBJ1-1	CASSLTDTSAFF	TGTGCCAGCAGCCTCACCGACACATCGGCTTTCTTT
TRBV7-2	few	.	TRBJ1-2	CASSFVGTNYGYTF	TGTGCCAGCAGCTTCGTGGGGACTAACTATGGCTACACCTTC
TRBV18	once	TRBD1	TRBJ1-5	CASSPDRVDQPQHF	TGTGCCAGCTCACCTGACAGGGTGGATCAGCCCCAGCATTTT
TRBV7-3	.	.	TRBJ2-2	CASSLHTGGELFF	TGTGCCAGCAGCTTACACACCGGCGGGGAGCTGTTTTTT
TRBV7-2	.	.	TRBJ1-1	CASSRTAIFTEAFF	TGTGCCAGCAGCCGTACGGCGATCTTCACTGAAGCTTTCTTT
TRBV12-3/TRBV12-4	few	.	TRBJ1-1	CASSLNAWGAQNTEAFF	TGTGCCAGCAGTTTAAACGCATGGGGGGCGCAGAACACTGAAGCTTTCTTT
TRBV18	few	.	TRBJ2-1	CASLQSSYNEQFF	TGTGCCAGCCTACAGAGCTCCTACAATGAGCAGTTCTTC
TRBV7-9	.	TRBD1	TRBJ2-5	CASSLQTGEETQYF	TGTGCCAGCAGCCTCCAGACAGGGGAAGAGACCCAGTACTTC
TRBV20-1	few	.	TRBJ1-1	CSARDYGWRGAGNTEAFF	TGCAGTGCTAGAGATTACGGTTGGAGGGGCGCAGGGAACACTGAAGCTTTCTTT
TRBV7-8	.	.	TRBJ1-1	CASSFSRGYTEAFF	TGTGCCAGCAGCTTCAGCAGGGGTTACACTGAAGCTTTCTTT
TRBV7-2	.	.	TRBJ1-3	CASSPQGRLGNTIYF	TGTGCCAGCAGCCCACAGGGCAGACTTGGAAACACCATATATTTT
TRBV28	.	TRBD2	TRBJ2-1	CASSDGLADNEQFF	TGTGCCAGCAGTGACGGACTAGCGGACAATGAGCAGTTCTTC
TRBV6-2/TRBV6-3	.	.	TRBJ1-2	CASSYEVVGDGYTF	TGTGCCAGCAGTTACGAGGTTGTGGGCGATGGCTACACCTTC
TRBV6-2/TRBV6-3	.	.	TRBJ1-5	CASSYSGGGQPQHF	TGTGCCAGCAGTTACTCGGGGGGAGGTCAGCCCCAGCATTTT
TRBV20-1	.	TRBD1	TRBJ1-4	CSATRDRAIEKLFF	TGCAGTGCAACCAGGGACAGGGCGATCGAAAAACTGTTTTTT
TRBV12-3/TRBV12-4	.	.	TRBJ2-1	CASRGTVVDEQFF	TGTGCCAGCAGGGGGACCGTCGTTGATGAGCAGTTCTTC
TRBV7-2	.	.	TRBJ2-1	CASSLAGWGVFEQFF	TGTGCCAGCAGCTTAGCTGGCTGGGGCGTGTTTGAGCAGTTCTTC
TRBV6-6	.	.	TRBJ2-4	CASSAVGENIQYF	TGTGCCAGCTCGGCAGTAGGGGAAAACATTCAGTACTTC
TRBV20-1	.	.	TRBJ2-1	CSARGLPSLTSYNEQFF	TGCAGTGCTAGAGGGCTACCTAGCTTAACTTCCTACAATGAGCAGTTCTTC
TRBV4-1	few	.	TRBJ1-1	CASSLTRVMNTEAFF	TGCGCCAGCAGCCTCACCAGGGTTATGAACACTGAAGCTTTCTTT
TRBV6-5	.	.	TRBJ1-1	CASSYSRVQGLTEAFF	TGTGCCAGCAGTTACTCGAGGGTTCAGGGTCTAACTGAAGCTTTCTTT
TRBV20-1	few	.	TRBJ2-7	CSARAGTRPRVEQYF	TGCAGTGCTAGAGCTGGGACCCGGCCAAGGGTGGAGCAGTACTTC
TRBV4-3	few	.	TRBJ1-1	CASSQGRGRNTEAFF	TGCGCCAGCAGCCAAGGAAGGGGAAGGAACACTGAAGCTTTCTTT
TRBV15	.	.	TRBJ1-1	CATSRSSRNTEAFF	TGTGCCACCAGCAGATCGTCCCGGAACACTGAAGCTTTCTTT
TRBV6-2/TRBV6-3	.	TRBD2	TRBJ2-3	CASSRASGTFPDTQYF	TGTGCCAGCAGCCGCGCTAGCGGGACGTTCCCAGATACGCAGTATTTT
TRBV29-1	.	.	TRBJ1-1	CSAVFNTEAFF	TGCAGCGCTGTATTTAACACTGAAGCTTTCTTT
TRBV20-1	.	.	TRBJ1-2	CSASEGGAYGYTF	TGCAGTGCTAGTGAGGGGGGCGCCTATGGCTACACCTTC
TRBV18	.	TRBD1	TRBJ1-1	CASSPGQGRPYEAFF	TGTGCCAGCTCACCAGGACAGGGACGACCCTATGAAGCTTTCTTT
TRBV15	many	.	TRBJ1-1	CATSRQRNTEAFF	TGTGCCACCAGCAGACAGAGAAACACTGAAGCTTTCTTT